Listed below are T cell receptor beta chains from one sample, sequenced in a study of CD8 T cells in Susac syndrome. TCRdb ran MiXCR on the immunoSEQ multiplex PCR reads and lists one entry per CDR3 protein. The sample contains about 150,000 distinct CDR3 sequences, roughly 95% of which appear only once. Input material: CD4+ T cells from PBMCs. The receptors shown here come from a human donor with Susac syndrome. Both conserved end residues are part of each CDR3. A D gene is named only where the DNA matches it firmly. Only part of the rows carry a size: once, few, many, or a class if the clone is expanded.

abundance | j_gene | v_gene | d_gene | CDR3aa | CDR3nt
. | TRBJ1-6 | TRBV20-1 | TRBD1 | CSARSGTGSNSPLHF | TGCAGTGCGCGTTCCGGGACAGGGTCTAATTCACCCCTCCACTTT
once | TRBJ1-5 | TRBV6-2/TRBV6-3 | TRBD1 | CASSYLTGGQPQHF | TGTGCCAGCAGTTACCTGACAGGGGGTCAGCCCCAGCATTTT
. | TRBJ2-5 | TRBV20-1 | . | CSSTTLATGLETQYF | TGCAGTTCAACTACCTTAGCCACAGGTTTAGAGACCCAGTACTTC
. | TRBJ2-7 | TRBV20-1 | . | CSASSGTRGYEQYF | TGCAGTGCGTCATCCGGGACCCGTGGCTACGAGCAGTACTTC
. | TRBJ1-5 | TRBV2 | . | CASSDDSNQPQHF | TGTGCCAGCAGCGACGATAGCAATCAGCCCCAGCATTTT
few | TRBJ2-7 | TRBV29-1 | . | CSVEGDTKTYEQYF | TGCAGCGTTGAGGGCGACACCAAAACCTACGAGCAGTACTTC
once | TRBJ2-3 | TRBV25-1 | . | CASSESGTDTQYF | TGTGCCAGCAGTGAATCTGGAACAGATACGCAGTATTTT
once | TRBJ2-2 | TRBV12-3/TRBV12-4 | TRBD1 | CASTGTGDTGELFF | TGTGCCAGCACCGGGACAGGGGACACCGGGGAGCTGTTTTTT
. | TRBJ2-7 | TRBV7-2 | . | CASSLMGGPYEQYF | TGTGCCAGCAGCTTAATGGGGGGCCCCTACGAGCAGTACTTC
. | TRBJ2-2 | TRBV29-1 | . | CSVSRGQAGTGELFF | TGCAGCGTTTCCCGTGGGCAGGCGGGCACCGGGGAGCTGTTTTTT
once | TRBJ2-5 | TRBV3-1 | TRBD2 | CASRGTSPETQYF | TGTGCCAGCAGGGGGACTAGCCCAGAGACCCAGTACTTC
. | TRBJ2-2 | TRBV9 | . | CASSVFQGNTGELFF | TGTGCCAGCAGCGTTTTCCAGGGTAACACCGGGGAGCTGTTTTTT
. | TRBJ1-2 | TRBV7-9 | . | CASSLRQGNVYTF | TGTGCCAGCAGCCTAAGGCAGGGGAACGTCTACACCTTC
. | TRBJ2-1 | TRBV28 | TRBD1 | CASRGTGENEQFF | TGTGCCAGCAGGGGGACAGGGGAGAATGAGCAGTTCTTC
. | TRBJ2-7 | TRBV12-3/TRBV12-4 | . | CASSLDYEQYF | TGTGCCAGCAGTTTAGACTACGAGCAGTACTTC
once | TRBJ1-1 | TRBV11-1 | TRBD1 | CASSRTGGRGYTEAFF | TGTGCCAGCAGCCGGACAGGGGGCAGGGGATACACTGAAGCTTTCTTT
. | TRBJ2-7 | TRBV5-4 | TRBD1 | CASSIRTGTGAREQYF | TGTGCCAGCAGCATCCGCACCGGGACAGGGGCGCGGGAGCAGTACTTC
. | TRBJ2-3 | TRBV28 | . | CASSFSLHTDTQYF | TGTGCCAGCAGTTTTTCCCTCCACACAGATACGCAGTATTTT
few | TRBJ1-2 | TRBV7-2 | . | CASSQGPTYGYTF | TGTGCCAGCAGCCAGGGACCGACCTATGGCTACACCTTC